This T cell receptor (beta chain) came from a study of T cells in Graves' hyperthyroidism and ophthalmopathy. Amplified regions were TCR beta CDR3 sequences from RNA transcripts. The TCR CDR3 first-round RT-PCR relied on the HTBI primer set. TCRdb re-derived calls from the multiplex PCR reads in MiXCR, one entry per CDR3 protein. The sample carries approximately 590,000 distinct CDR3 sequences, about 45% recorded once. This clonotype showed up just a few times. As yet, its antigen is unknown. Germline-derived CDR1 and CDR2 are DFQATT and SNEGSKA (reference sequence). Trimming left V 6 bases short and J 8 bases short, with 16 bases between. The CDR3 totals 13 residues. Those with hyperthyroidism were 18 to 65 years old, newly diagnosed, and ill for under 2 months. General study results and limits: Ophthalmopathy and stable hyperthyroidism were told apart by a 13 V-J model. A median 6.5 months before onset, the model predicted ophthalmopathy.

This rearrangement joins TRBV20-1 to TRBJ1-4, with D possibly TRBD1 on 6 matching bases. The sample was peripheral blood or thyroid tissue (not recorded which). This clonotype was sampled from a woman aged 18-29 years with Graves' hyperthyroidism. The CDR3 is CSAPVGGREKLFF. CDR3 sequence (DNA): TGCAGTGCCCCGGTCGGGGGCCGGGAAAAACTGTTTTTT.